This is a list of T cell receptor beta chains from one sample in a study of cytomegalovirus exposure and HLA in healthy donors. Clones were read by immunoSEQ multiplex PCR, and TCRdb kept only the in-frame ones, dropping some. The profile shows about 130,000 clones, around four fifths of them singletons. Sequenced: PBMCs. These receptors all stem from a male donor in good health and CMV-seropositive. The CDR3 runs from the conserved cysteine through the conserved F or W. D genes are given only for firm matches. Not all rows give a size; the values are once, few, many and, for expanded clones, a class.

CDR3 protein: CASSEGLAGLSGLEQYF
CDR3 DNA: TGTGCCAGCAGCGAGGGACTAGCGGGACTGTCGGGCCTCGAGCAGTACTTC
clone size: once
V gene: TRBV13
D gene: TRBD2
J gene: TRBJ2-7

CDR3 protein: CTSSHPMGLAKYEQYF
CDR3 DNA: TGCACCAGCAGCCACCCTATGGGACTAGCGAAATACGAGCAGTACTTC
clone size: NA
V gene: TRBV1
D gene: NA
J gene: TRBJ2-7

CDR3 protein: CASSLQDMNTEAFF
CDR3 DNA: TGCGCCAGCAGCTTGCAGGACATGAACACTGAAGCTTTCTTT
clone size: NA
V gene: TRBV5-1
D gene: NA
J gene: TRBJ1-1

CDR3 protein: CASSLTGAGETQYF
CDR3 DNA: TGTGCCAGCAGCTTAACAGGGGCGGGGGAGACCCAGTACTTC
clone size: NA
V gene: TRBV5-4
D gene: NA
J gene: TRBJ2-5

CDR3 protein: CASSLIVFKKDSNQPQHF
CDR3 DNA: TGTGCCAGCAGTTTAATAGTTTTTAAAAAAGATAGCAATCAGCCCCAGCATTTT
clone size: NA
V gene: TRBV28
D gene: NA
J gene: TRBJ1-5

CDR3 protein: CASSLESEQYF
CDR3 DNA: TGTGCCAGCAGCTTAGAGTCCGAGCAGTACTTC
clone size: NA
V gene: TRBV7-9
D gene: NA
J gene: TRBJ2-7

CDR3 protein: CASSPQGSGGAETQYF
CDR3 DNA: TGTGCCAGCAGCCCCCAAGGCTCAGGGGGCGCGGAGACCCAGTACTTC
clone size: NA
V gene: TRBV9
D gene: TRBD1
J gene: TRBJ2-5

CDR3 protein: CATSRAPPGELFF
CDR3 DNA: TGTGCCACCAGCAGAGCCCCCCCAGGGGAGCTGTTTTTT
clone size: once
V gene: TRBV15
D gene: NA
J gene: TRBJ2-2

CDR3 protein: CASRLQGEAFF
CDR3 DNA: TGTGCCAGTAGACTCCAGGGCGAAGCTTTCTTT
clone size: NA
V gene: TRBV19
D gene: NA
J gene: TRBJ1-1

CDR3 protein: CASSAGLAETDTQYF
CDR3 DNA: TGTGCCAGCAGTGCGGGACTAGCGGAAACAGATACGCAGTATTTT
clone size: few
V gene: TRBV6-4
D gene: TRBD2
J gene: TRBJ2-3

CDR3 protein: CASSFAGQGSQYF
CDR3 DNA: TGTGCCAGCAGCTTCGCCGGACAGGGGTCGCAGTATTTT
clone size: NA
V gene: TRBV7-9
D gene: TRBD1
J gene: TRBJ2-3

CDR3 protein: CSVGRTSGSGETQYF
CDR3 DNA: TGCAGCGTTGGTCGGACTAGCGGGAGTGGGGAGACCCAGTACTTC
clone size: once
V gene: TRBV29-1
D gene: TRBD2
J gene: TRBJ2-5

CDR3 protein: CASSPSTDTQYF
CDR3 DNA: TGTGCCAGCAGTCCTTCCACAGATACGCAGTATTTT
clone size: once
V gene: TRBV6-5
D gene: NA
J gene: TRBJ2-3

CDR3 protein: CASSDPGGDEQYF
CDR3 DNA: TGTGCCAGCAGCGACCCAGGGGGCGACGAGCAGTACTTC
clone size: NA
V gene: TRBV5-6
D gene: TRBD1
J gene: TRBJ2-7